This TCR beta chain was identified in a study of T cell repertoires in ileal Crohn's disease. By its share, this clone is medium-sized. Using immunoSEQ multiplex PCR, the repertoire was profiled, and TCRdb retains in-frame clones only, with some absent. Of around 7,300 clones listed, around 72% are singletons. This CDR3 spans 14 amino acids. Trimming pared 5 bases from V and 8 bases from J, leaving 13 bases between. Germline CDR1 reads SEHNR; CDR2 reads FQNEAQ (reference sequence). Time point: proximal margin of the surgical specimen (macroscopically non-inflamed). This clonotype originated in an adult with Crohn's disease. Sequences were obtained from ileal tissue. This chain connects TRBV7-9 to TRBJ1-6; D is uncertain. The CDR3 reads CASSHFDGDSPLHF. The CDR3 DNA reads as TGTGCCAGCAGCCACTTCGACGGAGATTCACCCCTCCACTTT. The full variable domain, rest sourced from reference TRBV7-9 and TRBJ1-6, is DTGVSQNPRHKITKRGQNVTFRCDPISEHNRLYWYRQTLGQGPEFLTYFQNEAQLEKSRLLSDRFSAERPKGSFSTLEIQRTEQGDSAMYLCASSHFDGDSPLHFGNGTRLTVT.